Listed here are 19 T cell receptor beta chains from one sample, sequenced in a study of blood T cell repertoires in COVID-19. Assay used: immunoSEQ multiplex PCR; TCRdb lists only in-frame clones, some missing. This sample has around 280,000 clones, with nearly 90% found just once. Sample: PBMCs or T cells enriched from blood (not recorded which). These receptors were obtained from a woman younger than 30 with acute COVID-19.

The rearrangement uses TRBV3-1 (or the pseudogene TRBV3-2) and TRBJ1-2; TRBD1 is a possible D gene (6 bases). CDR1 and CDR2 (germline): LGHDT, YNNKEL (reference sequence). The CDR3 length is 16 residues. Trimming removed 0 bases from V and 5 bases from J, with 16 bases in between. In DNA, the CDR3 is TGTGCCAGCAGCCAAGATGGGGGCCAGGATAGATATGGCTACACCTTC. Translation gives CASSQDGGQDRYGYTF.

The chain recombines TRBV7-9 with TRBJ2-3, with 15 bases lining up with TRBD2. The J segment lost 5 bases and the V segment lost 10 bases, leaving 7 bases of the junction unmatched. The CDR3 spans 15 residues. Germline CDR1 and CDR2: SEHNR and FQNEAQ (reference sequence). CDR3 sequence reads: CATTGGLAGGDTQYF. CDR3 bases: TGTGCCACTACGGGGGGACTAGCGGGAGGAGATACGCAGTATTTT.

The V and J genes are TRBV28 and TRBJ2-3; 8 positions agree with TRBD2. Trimming removed 1 base from V and 7 bases from J; junction bases left unmatched: 4. Per germline, CDR1 MDHEN and CDR2 SYDVKM. This CDR3 comprises 14 residues. DNA of the CDR3: TGTGCCAGCAGTTTATCGGGAGGGCCTAATACGCAGTATTTT. Its protein product is CASSLSGGPNTQYF. Complete variable domain (other parts from reference TRBV28 and TRBJ2-3): DVKVTQSSRYLVKRTGEKVFLECVQDMDHENMFWYRQDPGLGLRLIYFSYDVKMKEKGDIPEGYSVSREKKERFSLILESASTNQTSMYLCASSLSGGPNTQYFGPGTRLTVL.

This chain joins TRBV10-1 and TRBJ2-2; a possible D gene is TRBD1 (6 bases). With 6 bases removed from V and 4 bases from J, the gap between germline ends came to 6 bases. This CDR3 has 12 residues. CDR1 and CDR2 (germline): WNHNN, SYGVQD (reference sequence). The CDR3 spells CASRDSTGELFF. CDR3 nucleotide sequence: TGCGCCAGCAGGGACAGCACCGGGGAGCTGTTTTTT.

The CDR3 DNA sequence: TGTGCCAGTAGTTTAACAGGGGATAAGGCCAAAAACATTCAGTACTTC. Translated, it gives CASSLTGDKAKNIQYF. The chain links TRBV19 to TRBJ2-4, with 7 nucleotides matching TRBD1. J gave up 1 base and V 5 bases, and 8 bases lay outside the gene matches. CDR1 LNHDA and CDR2 SQIVND come from the germline V gene (reference sequence). This CDR3 is 16 amino acids long. Complete variable domain (other parts from reference TRBV19 and TRBJ2-4): DGGITQSPKYLFRKEGQNVTLSCEQNLNHDAMYWYRQDPGQGLRLIYYSQIVNDFQKGDIAEGYSVSREKKESFPLTVTSAQKNPTAFYLCASSLTGDKAKNIQYFGAGTRLSVL.

The rearrangement joins TRBV11-1 to TRBJ2-1, with 11 bases fitting TRBD2. The trim removed 5 bases at V and 2 bases at J, leaving 2 bases unmatched. The germline V gene encodes CDR1 SGHAT and CDR2 FQDESV (reference sequence). The CDR3 has 15 residues. This chain's CDR3 is CASSRTSGPYNEQFF. The CDR3 DNA reads TGTGCCAGCAGCCGGACTAGCGGGCCCTACAATGAGCAGTTCTTC. Filled out from reference TRBV11-1 and TRBJ2-1, the complete variable domain reads EAEVAQSPRYKITEKSQAVAFWCDPISGHATLYWYRQILGQGPELLVQFQDESVVDDSQLPKDRFSAERLKGVDSTLKIQPAELGDSAMYLCASSRTSGPYNEQFFGPGTRLTVL.

The genes are TRBV30 and TRBJ2-2; TRBD1 aligns across 7 bases. The CDR3 consists of 13 residues. Germline-derived CDR1 and CDR2 are GTSNPN and SVGIG (reference sequence). Losses at the gene ends were 6 bases for V and 6 bases for J; bases not matched to a gene: 7. CDR3 sequence (DNA): TGTGCCTGCCGCCGTCAGGGGGCCGGGGAGCTGTTTTTT. It translates to CACRRQGAGELFF.

The chain employs TRBV1 and TRBJ2-3; no DNA check was done on the table's D call, TRBD2. TRBV1 counts as a pseudogene. This CDR3 is 15 amino acids long. The CDR3 is CTLVTSGRVTDTQYF. CDR3 nucleotide sequence: TGCACCCTCGTAACTAGCGGGAGAGTTACAGATACGCAGTATTTT.

The chain recombines TRBV5-1 with TRBJ2-7; 10 bases match TRBD1. Germline CDR1 SGHRS, CDR2 YFSETQ. The J segment lost 6 bases and the V segment lost 4 bases, leaving 16 bases of the junction unmatched. This CDR3 region has 17 residues. In DNA, the CDR3 is TGCGCCAGCAGCCGGGACGGGGGCCCGGGACAGGGGCGCGAGCAGTACTTC. Translated: CASSRDGGPGQGREQYF. Looking up the rest from reference TRBV5-1 and TRBJ2-7 gives the full variable domain: KAGVTQTPRYLIKTRGQQVTLSCSPISGHRSVSWYQQTPGQGLQFLFEYFSETQRNKGNFPGRFSGRQFSNSRSEMNVSTLELGDSALYLCASSRDGGPGQGREQYFGPGTRLTVT.

This chain connects TRBV10-1 to TRBJ2-2; D call uncertain. V lost 2 bases to trimming and J lost 4 bases, with 17 bases between them. This CDR3 contains 17 residues. CDR1 is WNHNN, CDR2 SYGVQD, per germline (reference sequence). In DNA form, the CDR3 reads TGCGCCAGCAGTGAGGCCCCTCCCGGGTCCCCCACCGGGGAGCTGTTTTTT. It specifies CASSEAPPGSPTGELFF.

The chain links TRBV6-5 to TRBJ1-2; 8 bases align to TRBD1. V shed 7 bases, J shed 14 bases, and the junction held 9 bases outside the gene matches. CDR1 is MNHEY, CDR2 SVGAGI, per germline. The CDR3 length is 11 residues. CDR3 loop: CASKSDRVDTF. In nucleotides, the CDR3 is TGTGCCAGCAAATCGGACAGGGTTGATACCTTC.

This clone was seen just once. The chain recombines TRBV11-2 with TRBJ2-1; 7 positions match TRBD2. CDR3 size: 15 residues. CDR1 and CDR2 (germline): SGHAT, FQNNGV. With 5 bases clipped from V and 5 bases from J, the junction kept 9 bases outside the gene matches. The CDR3 bases are TGTGCCAGCAGCCGGGGCAGCGGGACCCACAATGAGCAGTTCTTC. Protein sequence: CASSRGSGTHNEQFF.

This clone was counted only a few times. The chain recombines TRBV18 with TRBJ2-7, with 7 bases identical to TRBD2. Germline V gene lookup returns CDR1 KGHSH and CDR2 LQKENI. This CDR3 has 18 residues. The ends lost 3 bases at V and 0 bases at J; junction bases unmatched: 14. CDR3 DNA: TGTGCCAGCTCACCCCGAACTAGCGCCCTTGCCACCTCCTACGAGCAGTACTTC. This gives the protein CASSPRTSALATSYEQYF.

This clone was recorded a few times. The chain carries TRBV2 and TRBJ2-1; 7 nucleotides align to TRBD2. There are 16 residues in the CDR3. Germline V gene sequence: CDR1 SNHLY, CDR2 FYNNEI. V lost 4 bases to trimming and J lost 0 bases; unmatched junction nucleotides: 6. As DNA, the CDR3 is TGTGCCAGCAGTGTAGGTCTAGCGGTCTCCTACAATGAGCAGTTCTTC. It is translated as CASSVGLAVSYNEQFF.

This sequence joins TRBV5-1 and TRBJ2-7; TRBD2 might be the D (6 bases). V lost 2 bases to trimming and J lost 0 bases, with 36 bases between them. Germline V gene sequence: CDR1 SGHRS, CDR2 YFSETQ. The CDR3 totals 23 residues. The CDR3 spells CASSFAFRLAPLFVGSHSYEQYF. The CDR3 region has the DNA TGCGCCAGCAGCTTTGCCTTCAGACTGGCCCCACTGTTTGTCGGGAGCCACTCCTACGAGCAGTACTTC.

The J gene is TRBJ2-3, the V gene TRBV6-6; 11 nucleotides line up with TRBD2. CDR3 length: 15 amino acids. Germline CDR1 MNHNY, CDR2 SVGAGI (reference sequence). With 3 bases clipped from V and 3 bases from J, the junction kept 2 bases outside the gene matches. The CDR3 DNA reads as TGTGCCAGCAGTTATCTAGCGGGAGGAACAGATACGCAGTATTTT. Encoded protein: CASSYLAGGTDTQYF.

This chain joins TRBV5-1 and TRBJ2-3; D may be TRBD2 (5 bases). The CDR3 spans 15 residues. Germline V gives CDR1 SGHRS, CDR2 YFSETQ. Trimming left V 1 base short and J 2 bases short, with 11 bases between. The CDR3 is CASSLRGFHTDTQYF. CDR3 sequence (DNA): TGCGCCAGCAGCTTGCGCGGGTTCCACACAGATACGCAGTATTTT.

This clone has only a few counts. The chain has TRBV15 and TRBJ1-5, with a weak D call TRBD1 (6 bases). Germline V gives CDR1 LNHNV, CDR2 YYDKDF (reference sequence). V gave up 3 bases and J gave up 6 bases, with 24 bases separating them. CDR3 length: 18 amino acids. The DNA of the CDR3 is TGTGCCACCAGCAGGGCAAACCAGGGGCCTACTAGGGGTCAGCCCCAGCATTTT. Residues: CATSRANQGPTRGQPQHF. Supplemented by reference TRBV15 and TRBJ1-5, the full variable domain reads DAMVIQNPRYQVTQFGKPVTLSCSQTLNHNVMYWYQQKSSQAPKLLFHYYDKDFNNEADTPDNFQSRRPNTSFCFLDIRSPGLGDTAMYLCATSRANQGPTRGQPQHFGDGTRLSIL.

This chain links TRBV6-5 with TRBJ1-6, with a tentative D call TRBD1 (6 bases). The CDR3 extends over 16 amino acids. CDR1 MNHEY and CDR2 SVGAGI come from the germline V gene. V lost 6 bases and J lost 4, with 16 bases in between. This CDR3 reads CASRYREPDYNSPLHF. As DNA, the CDR3 is TGTGCCAGCAGGTACAGGGAGCCCGATTATAATTCACCCCTCCACTTT.